A single T cell receptor (beta chain) is shown here with its context. Its antigen is unknown. Base-call qualities are not available, and no considerably larger clone is one nucleotide away. V ends up 5 bases short and J 0 bases short, with an unmatched junction base count of 10. From the cysteine through the phenylalanine, the CDR3 covers 16 amino acids. Solely the CDR3 DNA is kept, with 48 bases framed from the first base. The germline V gene specifies SGHTA as CDR1 and FQGNSA as CDR2. Peripheral blood CD8+ and CD4+ T cells from healthy donors, Susac syndrome patients and multiple sclerosis patients were profiled using high-throughput TCR beta sequencing. The Susac syndrome patients fulfilled recently defined diagnostic criteria for either definite or probable disease. Bulk CD8+ and CD4+ T cells were purified by magnetic negative isolation, while CD8+ TEMRA cells were enriched using FACS. Blood was collected in EDTA tubes and processed within 24 hours, with PBMCs isolated through density gradient centrifugation. PBMCs destined for TCR sequencing were cryopreserved in liquid nitrogen and later thawed in a 37 °C water bath. The sorted or isolated CD4+, CD8+ and CD8+ TEMRA cells had a purity of 90% or higher.

The data belong to a study of CD8 T cells in Susac syndrome (dated by TCRdb to between 2019 and 2020). Regarding the study in general: Of the Susac syndrome patients who were sequenced, about six had clinically active disease and eight were in clinical remission. Repertoire sequencing was used to test whether CD8+ T cell activation and differentiation in Susac syndrome was antigen driven. At the time of blood withdrawal, Susac syndrome patients were either therapy-naive, taking corticosteroids (with some also receiving IVIg), or on IVIg alone. General findings and caveats noted by the study authors: No clonal expansion was detected in the CD4+ T cell repertoire of Susac syndrome patients. The study acknowledged that relatively few individuals were included in the TCR sequencing and HLA analysis.

RNA was extracted using the RNeasy kit, and about 0.45 to 1 microgram was reverse transcribed with random hexamers. The immunoSEQ multiplex PCR assay, which covers 54 Vbeta and 13 Jbeta segments, was used to amplify TCR beta CDR3 regions. PCR amplification bias was corrected using a synthetic template baseline for primer optimization and computational correction. As for the original processing: Reads were annotated to V, D and J genes according to IMGT and were analyzed with immunoSEQ Analyzer, with only productive sequences retained. Clonality was calculated as one minus the Shannon entropy normalized by log2 of the number of productive unique sequences. Public and private clones were assessed among the 100 most prevalent clones of each patient and control. Clones were defined as Susac-specific when absent from the healthy and MS cohorts, from some 1,100 published viral clones and from other ImmuneACCESS disease sequences. In TCRdb, the public reads were trimmed at Q25 with fastp and aligned with MiXCR, with productive beta chains retained. Each CDR3 protein gets just one entry, which takes the most common genes and DNA from the rows behind it. The authors' filters were not applied to this entry. The sample records some 96,000 distinct CDR3 sequences, just under 95% of which are singletons. The ten largest account for roughly 0.31% of the sample.

The receptor was derived from a human donor with Susac syndrome. This sequence uses TRBV7-2 and TRBJ2-7; 7 bases in the middle match TRBD2. Sequenced sample: CD4+ T cells from PBMCs. The CDR3 reads CASSRRGGGGSYEQYF. The DNA sequence is given as TGTGCCAGCAGCCGGAGGGGTGGGGGGGGCTCCTACGAGCAGTACTTC.